A selection of T cell receptor beta chains follows, all from one sample in a study of T-cell memory formation after mild COVID-19. One entry per CDR3 protein, called by TCRdb with MiXCR from the 5' RACE reads. This sample has about 340,000 distinct CDR3 sequences, with over 10% found just once. Sequencing used PBMCs or a T cell subset sorted from them (not recorded which). The receptors were gathered from a man aged 18 to 29 who had mild COVID-19 (a few samples of this study predate the infection). Cell type and time point are not known. CDR3s include the opening cysteine and the closing phenylalanine or tryptophan. A D gene is named only where the DNA matches it firmly. Expanded clones are given a class, and other clones once, few, many or no size at all.

clone_size,j_call,v_call,d_call,cdr3_nt,cdr3_aa
.,TRBJ1-2,TRBV5-1,TRBD1,TGCGCCAGCAGCCCAGGACAGGGGTTGACCTATAATGGCTACACCTTC,CASSPGQGLTYNGYTF
.,TRBJ2-1,TRBV20-1,TRBD1,TGCAGTGCTAGAGAGGGGCCAGGGGGACGGCAGTTCTTC,CSAREGPGGRQFF
few,TRBJ1-1,TRBV29-1,.,TGCAGCGTTGGACGCGAAATGAACACTGAAGCTTTCTTT,CSVGREMNTEAFF
many,TRBJ2-3,TRBV7-3,TRBD1,TGTGCCAGCAGCTCACAGGGGGCCACAGATACGCAGTATTTT,CASSSQGATDTQYF
few,TRBJ2-1,TRBV5-1,.,TGCGCCAGCAGCTTGGGTTTCGAGGGGGTCAATGAGCAGTTCTTC,CASSLGFEGVNEQFF
few,TRBJ2-5,TRBV7-2,TRBD2,TGTGCCAGCAGCTTCCTCGGGGGGTACGTGGAGACCCAGTACTTC,CASSFLGGYVETQYF
.,TRBJ2-1,TRBV12-3/TRBV12-4,.,TGTGCCAGCAGTCAACAACCCAACAATGAGCAGTTCTTC,CASSQQPNNEQFF
.,TRBJ2-5,TRBV11-2,.,TGTGCCAGCAGCTTACAGGGGGGGGCCTACGAGACCCAGTACTTC,CASSLQGGAYETQYF
few,TRBJ1-5,TRBV6-5,.,TGTGCCAGCAGTCAGGACCACAATCAGCCCCAGCATTTT,CASSQDHNQPQHF
.,TRBJ2-7,TRBV7-6,.,TGTGCCAGCAGCCCCAGTCGGCTTAACGAGCAGTACTTC,CASSPSRLNEQYF
many,TRBJ2-4,TRBV5-5,.,TGTGCCAGCAGCTTAGGGACACCCGGAGGGTACTTC,CASSLGTPGGYF
few,TRBJ2-2,TRBV7-9,.,TGTGCCAGCCGGGACATCCTTGGGAACACCGGGGAGCTGTTTTTT,CASRDILGNTGELFF
few,TRBJ2-1,TRBV20-1,.,TGCAGTGCTAGTAGTGGAGACTCCTACAATGAGCAGTTCTTC,CSASSGDSYNEQFF
many,TRBJ1-3,TRBV5-1,.,TGCGCCAGCAGCTCCGGGCGAGGTGGGTCGGACACCATATATTTT,CASSSGRGGSDTIYF
.,TRBJ2-3,TRBV11-2,.,TGTGCCAGCAGCACCTTGCAGGGGTCGGCTACGCAGTATTTT,CASSTLQGSATQYF
few,TRBJ2-1,TRBV19,.,TGTGCCAGTAGTGAGGGACTTTACAATGAGCAGTTCTTC,CASSEGLYNEQFF
few,TRBJ2-1,TRBV6-2/TRBV6-3,.,TGTGCCAGCAGTTACTCAGCGGATCCCTCCTACAATGAGCAGTTCTTC,CASSYSADPSYNEQFF
.,TRBJ2-5,TRBV10-3,.,TGTGCCATCAGTGAGGGCCGGGGGCGTCCCCAAGAGACCCAGTACTTC,CAISEGRGRPQETQYF
few,TRBJ1-5,TRBV11-2,.,TGTGCCACCGGAGGGGGGGCGAGCAATCAGCCCCAGCATTTT,CATGGGASNQPQHF
.,TRBJ2-1,TRBV23-1,TRBD2,TGCGCCAGCAGCGGCATGACTAGCAGCAATGAGCAGTTCTTC,CASSGMTSSNEQFF
few,TRBJ2-3,TRBV7-9,.,TGTGCCAGCAGCAAGCAGGGGGGGATAGATACGCAGTATTTT,CASSKQGGIDTQYF
few,TRBJ2-3,TRBV5-1,.,TGCGCCAGCAGGCTCGTCGGGGACACAGATACGCAGTATTTT,CASRLVGDTDTQYF
few,TRBJ1-5,TRBV4-2,.,TGTGCCAGCAGCCAAGATGTGAGGTACAGCAATCAGCCCCAGCATTTT,CASSQDVRYSNQPQHF
many,TRBJ2-2,TRBV6-5,TRBD2,TGTGCCAGCAGTTACTCTGTGAATAGCGGGGTCCGGGAGCTGTTTTTT,CASSYSVNSGVRELFF